These T cell receptor beta chains were read from a single sample in a study of T cells in localized non-small cell lung cancer. TCRdb's table, derived via immunoSEQ multiplex PCR, lists solely in-frame clones and lacks some. This table holds 25,000 to 35,000 clones, 90% found once. Material: peripheral blood, obtained before any cancer treatment. The receptor set was obtained from a woman aged 40-70 years with stage I lung adenocarcinoma. The CDR3 runs from the conserved cysteine through the conserved F or W. The D gene is left open where the match is weak. Expanded clones are given a class, and other clones once, few, many or no size at all.

v_gene: TRBV11-3; abundance: few; j_gene: TRBJ2-7; d_gene: TRBD1; CDR3nt: TGTGCCAGCAGCCTACCAGGGACAGCTGACGAGCAGTACTTC; CDR3aa: CASSLPGTADEQYF
v_gene: TRBV9; abundance: few; j_gene: TRBJ2-7; d_gene: .; CDR3nt: TGTGCCAGCAGCGTAGGGCCTGAGACAATCGCCTACGAGCAGTACTTC; CDR3aa: CASSVGPETIAYEQYF
v_gene: TRBV7-6; abundance: .; j_gene: TRBJ1-5; d_gene: TRBD1; CDR3nt: TGTGCCAGCAGCCCGGACAGGGGATCGGTTCAGCCCCAGCATTTT; CDR3aa: CASSPDRGSVQPQHF
v_gene: TRBV13; abundance: .; j_gene: TRBJ2-7; d_gene: TRBD2; CDR3nt: TGTGCCAGCAGACGGACTAGCGGGAGTTTACGGGAGCAGTACTTC; CDR3aa: CASRRTSGSLREQYF
v_gene: TRBV7-6; abundance: .; j_gene: TRBJ1-1; d_gene: .; CDR3nt: TGTGCCAGCAGCTTAAGCGTCGGGGGAACCACTGAAGCTTTCTTT; CDR3aa: CASSLSVGGTTEAFF
v_gene: TRBV19; abundance: once; j_gene: TRBJ1-2; d_gene: .; CDR3nt: TGTGCCAGTAGTATAGGGCAGACGTATGGCTACACCTTC; CDR3aa: CASSIGQTYGYTF
v_gene: TRBV9; abundance: .; j_gene: TRBJ2-1; d_gene: TRBD2; CDR3nt: TGTGCCAGCAGCGTTAGCGGGAGTTCCTACAATGAGCAGTTCTTC; CDR3aa: CASSVSGSSYNEQFF
v_gene: TRBV6-1; abundance: .; j_gene: TRBJ1-1; d_gene: .; CDR3nt: TGTGCCAGCAGCCGGGCCCTGCGCGTTGAAGCTTTCTTT; CDR3aa: CASSRALRVEAFF
v_gene: TRBV6-5; abundance: .; j_gene: TRBJ2-7; d_gene: TRBD2; CDR3nt: TGTGCCAGCAGAATCGGACTAGCGGGTTCCTACGAGCAGTACTTC; CDR3aa: CASRIGLAGSYEQYF
v_gene: TRBV10-3; abundance: .; j_gene: TRBJ1-2; d_gene: .; CDR3nt: TGTGCCATAGGACAGCCTTCTAACTATGGCTACACCTTC; CDR3aa: CAIGQPSNYGYTF
v_gene: TRBV6-5; abundance: .; j_gene: TRBJ2-1; d_gene: TRBD2; CDR3nt: TGTGCCAGCAGTTACCTACTAGCGGGAGAACCCAATGAGCAGTTCTTC; CDR3aa: CASSYLLAGEPNEQFF
v_gene: TRBV11-2; abundance: once; j_gene: TRBJ1-4; d_gene: TRBD1; CDR3nt: TGTGCCAGCAGCGTCCGGGACAGTGAAAAACTGTTTTTT; CDR3aa: CASSVRDSEKLFF
v_gene: TRBV30; abundance: .; j_gene: TRBJ1-1; d_gene: .; CDR3nt: TGTGCCTGGGGTTGGACGGGGTCGTTGACTGAAGCTTTCTTT; CDR3aa: CAWGWTGSLTEAFF
v_gene: TRBV27; abundance: .; j_gene: TRBJ2-1; d_gene: TRBD2; CDR3nt: TGTGCCAGCAGTCTCCGACTAGCGGGAGGCAATGAGCAGTTCTTC; CDR3aa: CASSLRLAGGNEQFF
v_gene: TRBV7-2; abundance: .; j_gene: TRBJ1-1; d_gene: .; CDR3nt: TGTGCCAGCAGTCCTCGTGGGTGGTCAGGAGCTGAAGCTTTCTTT; CDR3aa: CASSPRGWSGAEAFF
v_gene: TRBV19; abundance: few; j_gene: TRBJ1-1; d_gene: TRBD1; CDR3nt: TGTGCCAGTAGTATTCAACTCGGACAGGGCAAAAGTGAAGCTTTCTTT; CDR3aa: CASSIQLGQGKSEAFF
v_gene: TRBV30; abundance: .; j_gene: TRBJ2-3; d_gene: TRBD1; CDR3nt: TGTGCCTGGAGCGTAGGGGGCCGTCGCACAGATACGCAGTATTTT; CDR3aa: CAWSVGGRRTDTQYF